Each of the 26 T cell receptor beta chains below was sequenced from the same sample in a study of cytotoxic CD8 clonotypes in ibrutinib-treated CLL. TCRdb's table, derived via immunoSEQ multiplex PCR, lists solely in-frame clones and lacks some. Of 100,000 to 150,000 clones listed, approximately 85% are singletons. The material sequenced was PBMCs, taken after 24 months of ibrutinib treatment. All receptors derive from a human donor with chronic lymphocytic leukemia.

V gene TRBV5-4 combines with J gene TRBJ1-3; maybe TRBD1 (6 bases). This CDR3 comprises 15 residues. Trimming shortened V by 4 bases and J by 8 bases, and 19 bases separated the two germline ends. Looked up from germline, CDR1 is SGHNT and CDR2 is YYREEE (reference sequence). The CDR3 DNA reads as TGTGCCAGCAGCGTCGGATCGGGGACAAGGGACACCATATATTTT. Residues: CASSVGSGTRDTIYF.

The J gene is TRBJ1-1, the V gene TRBV28, with 8 positions matching TRBD1. The CDR3 spans 15 residues. Germline CDR1 and CDR2: MDHEN and SYDVKM. The J segment lost 1 base and the V segment lost 4 bases, leaving 5 bases of the junction unmatched. Here the CDR3 reads CASSSAGTGNTEAFF. CDR3 bases: TGTGCCAGCAGTTCGGCCGGGACAGGGAACACTGAAGCTTTCTTT.

This rearrangement joins TRBV7-9 to TRBJ2-1, with D tentatively TRBD2 (5 bases). There are 12 residues in the CDR3. Per the germline V gene, CDR1 is SEHNR and CDR2 is FQNEAQ (reference sequence). Trimming took 4 bases from V and 9 from J, leaving 10 bases between them. CDR3 residues: CASSWRQFEQFF. The CDR3 nucleotides read TGTGCCAGCAGCTGGAGGCAGTTTGAGCAGTTCTTC.

The genes are TRBV28 and TRBJ1-4; 8 bases are shared with TRBD1. Looked up from germline, CDR1 is MDHEN and CDR2 is SYDVKM. This CDR3 is built from 15 residues. The junction had 7 bases not matched to a gene; V was cut back by 5 bases and J by 5 bases. CDR3 protein: CASSTRTGTNEKLFF. CDR3 sequence (DNA): TGTGCCAGCAGTACCCGGACAGGGACCAATGAAAAACTGTTTTTT.

V usage is TRBV28 and J usage is TRBJ1-1; 9 positions agree with TRBD1. The CDR3 runs to 14 residues. V dropped 10 bases and J dropped 5; count of bases not matched to a gene: 11. Per germline, CDR1 MDHEN and CDR2 SYDVKM. CDR3: CATLFGQGYTEAFF. The DNA for the CDR3 is TGTGCCACCCTATTTGGACAGGGGTATACTGAAGCTTTCTTT.

The gene calls are TRBV4-1 and TRBJ2-7, with 11 positions matching TRBD2. CDR3 length: 17 residues. From germline, CDR1 is MGHRA and CDR2 YSYEKL. The V gene end was trimmed by 4 bases and the J gene end by 6 bases; junction bases not matched to a gene: 14. The CDR3 DNA sequence: TGCGCCAGCAGCCCGGCGGCCTTACTAGCGGGGGTAAGCGAGCAGTACTTC. It specifies CASSPAALLAGVSEQYF.

The gene calls are TRBV6-5 and TRBJ2-7; 12 bases agree with TRBD1. The trim removed 6 bases at V and 4 bases at J, leaving 7 bases unmatched. This CDR3 comprises 15 residues. Germline V CDR1 and CDR2: MNHEY, SVGAGI. CDR3 DNA: TGTGCCAGCAGCTCCGGGACAGGGGGCAAGTACGAGCAGTACTTC. This codes for CASSSGTGGKYEQYF.

The V gene is TRBV11-2, the J gene TRBJ2-7, with D hard to call. V dropped 3 bases and J dropped 2 bases, with 8 bases sitting between them. CDR1 and CDR2 (germline): SGHAT, FQNNGV. The CDR3 has 13 residues. DNA of the CDR3: TGTGCCAGCAGCTTGGCAGAGACCTACGAGCAGTACTTC. Its protein product is CASSLAETYEQYF.

The chain uses TRBV10-3 and TRBJ2-7; D may be TRBD2 (5 bases). Trimming cost V 4 bases and J 6 bases, with 19 bases left between them. Per germline, CDR1 ENHRY and CDR2 SYGVKD. CDR3 size: 15 residues. The CDR3 region is CAISGSGLQSGEQYF. The CDR3 bases are TGTGCCATCAGTGGGTCGGGATTACAATCCGGCGAGCAGTACTTC.

The rearrangement uses TRBV2 and TRBJ2-1, with 15 bases aligning to TRBD2. The germline gives CDR1 SNHLY, CDR2 FYNNEI. The CDR3 spans 18 residues. The ends lost 8 bases at V and 4 bases at J; junction bases unmatched: 12. The CDR3 loop is CASGGLAGGRGGYNEQFF. The CDR3 nucleotides read TGTGCCAGCGGGGGACTAGCGGGAGGCCGGGGTGGATACAATGAGCAGTTCTTC.

The rearrangement uses TRBV6-6 and TRBJ1-2, with no clear D. The V end was cut by 2 bases, the J end by 7 bases, with 14 bases between. Germline V gene data show CDR1 as MNHNY and CDR2 as SVGAGI (reference sequence). The CDR3 spans 14 residues. The DNA of the CDR3 is TGTGCCAGCAGTTACACGGGGTCTATGTCTGGCTACACCTTC. It encodes CASSYTGSMSGYTF.

The chain recombines TRBV4-3 with TRBJ2-1; D remains ambiguous. CDR1 is LGHNA and CDR2 is YSLEER in the germline V gene. The CDR3 loop spans 16 amino acids. The ends were cut back, 0 bases at V and 4 bases at J, with 13 bases in the middle. The CDR3: CASSQEYAGWYNEQFF. In DNA form, the CDR3 reads TGCGCCAGCAGCCAAGAGTATGCCGGGTGGTACAATGAGCAGTTCTTC.

The chain carries TRBV27 and TRBJ2-7; TRBD2 is a possible D gene (6 bases). Germline loops: CDR1 MNHEY, CDR2 SMNVEV (reference sequence). With 4 bases removed from V and 4 bases from J, the gap between germline ends came to 17 bases. The CDR3 contains 15 residues. The CDR3 DNA follows: TGTGCCAGCAGTTCTCCGACTAGAAGCCCGTACGAGCAGTACTTC. It is translated as CASSSPTRSPYEQYF.

This sequence joins TRBV19 and TRBJ2-7, with TRBD2 matching over 8 bases. Trimming took 2 bases from V and 0 from J; bases not matched to a gene: 3. The CDR3 runs to 15 residues. Per the germline V gene, CDR1 is LNHDA and CDR2 is SQIVND (reference sequence). CDR3 nucleotides: TGTGCCAGTAGTATAACCGGGAGGGGCTCCTACGAGCAGTACTTC. It codes for CASSITGRGSYEQYF.

The chain is built from TRBV9 and TRBJ2-3; 7 bases match TRBD1. The CDR3 runs to 15 residues. The junction had 7 bases not matched to a gene; V was cut back by 4 bases and J by 2 bases. Per germline, CDR1 SGDLS and CDR2 YYNGEE. As DNA, the CDR3 is TGTGCCAGCAGCTTCCGACAGGGATCCACAGATACGCAGTATTTT. Residues: CASSFRQGSTDTQYF.

The CDR3 protein is CASSPTGRNEKLFF. The CDR3 DNA follows: TGTGCCAGCAGCCCAACGGGGAGAAATGAAAAACTGTTTTTT. V usage is TRBV28 and J usage is TRBJ1-4, with no clear D. Germline assignment: CDR1 MDHEN and CDR2 SYDVKM. Between the trimmed V and J ends, which lost 6 bases and 5 bases, there was a span of 13 bases. The CDR3 totals 14 residues.

This clone came up a few times. This chain links TRBV21-1 with TRBJ2-7; TRBD2 is taken as the D call from the table, unchecked against the DNA. TRBV21-1 is given as a pseudogene. This CDR3 comprises 20 residues. The CDR3 protein is CASSVRQRTSNYRPGLADVF. The CDR3 DNA follows: TGTGCCAGCAGCGTCCGACAGAGAACCAGTAATTACCGTCCGGGACTAGCGGACGTCTTC.

The chain joins TRBV7-2 to TRBJ1-6; possibly TRBD1 for D (5 bases). Germline V CDR1 and CDR2: SGHTA, FQGNSA. The CDR3 is 15 residues long. V was trimmed by 2 bases and J by 9 bases, leaving 14 bases between them. CDR3 DNA sequence: TGTGCCAGCAGCTTAAGGTCCAGGGTCGGTTCACCCCTCCACTTT. Its translation is CASSLRSRVGSPLHF.

The chain combines TRBV28 with TRBJ1-5; 8 positions agree with TRBD1. Per the germline V gene, CDR1 is MDHEN and CDR2 is SYDVKM. The ends lost 3 bases at V and 7 bases at J; junction bases unmatched: 8. The CDR3 runs to 15 residues. The DNA for the CDR3 is TGTGCCAGCAGTTTCCGGGACAGGAAAGGACAGCCCCAGCATTTT. Its translation is CASSFRDRKGQPQHF. Filled out from reference TRBV28 and TRBJ1-5, the complete variable domain reads DVKVTQSSRYLVKRTGEKVFLECVQDMDHENMFWYRQDPGLGLRLIYFSYDVKMKEKGDIPEGYSVSREKKERFSLILESASTNQTSMYLCASSFRDRKGQPQHFGDGTRLSIL.

The chain is built from TRBV2 and TRBJ2-3; 8 positions match TRBD2. V dropped 6 bases and J dropped 1; count of bases not matched to a gene: 9. Germline CDR1 SNHLY, CDR2 FYNNEI. This CDR3 is built from 16 residues. The CDR3 coding sequence is TGTGCCAGCAGAGGCCAAGCGGGGGTTGGCACAGATACGCAGTATTTT. Translation: CASRGQAGVGTDTQYF.

The genes are TRBV5-1 and TRBJ2-7, with a tentative D call TRBD1 (5 bases). V dropped 2 bases and J dropped 2 bases, with 11 bases sitting between them. Germline CDR1 SGHRS, CDR2 YFSETQ. The CDR3 covers 14 residues. CDR3 nucleotides: TGCGCCAGCAGCTTAAGGGGAACCGCCTACGAGCAGTACTTC. Its translation is CASSLRGTAYEQYF. The full variable domain, completed using reference TRBV5-1 and TRBJ2-7, is KAGVTQTPRYLIKTRGQQVTLSCSPISGHRSVSWYQQTPGQGLQFLFEYFSETQRNKGNFPGRFSGRQFSNSRSEMNVSTLELGDSALYLCASSLRGTAYEQYFGPGTRLTVT.

Of note for this clone: Other DNA sequences within the sample encode an identical CDR3. The chain recombines TRBV7-2 with TRBJ2-7, with a weak D call TRBD2 (6 bases). Germline lookup yields CDR1 SGHTA and CDR2 FQGNSA. The CDR3 runs 13 residues. The germline V and J ends were trimmed by 5 bases and 2 bases, with 10 bases remaining between them. The CDR3, as DNA: TGTGCCAGCAGCCCAGGACTACCCTACGAGCAGTACTTC. It is translated as CASSPGLPYEQYF.

This rearrangement joins TRBV28 to TRBJ1-1; D perhaps matches TRBD1 (5 bases). V was shortened by 2 bases and J by 7 bases, with 14 bases between the two germline ends. CDR1 MDHEN and CDR2 SYDVKM come from the germline V gene. CDR3 size: 14 residues. The CDR3 coding sequence is TGTGCCAGCAGTTTAGGGGGTAAATATAGTGAAGCTTTCTTT. Its translation: CASSLGGKYSEAFF. Looking up the rest from reference TRBV28 and TRBJ1-1 gives the full variable domain: DVKVTQSSRYLVKRTGEKVFLECVQDMDHENMFWYRQDPGLGLRLIYFSYDVKMKEKGDIPEGYSVSREKKERFSLILESASTNQTSMYLCASSLGGKYSEAFFGQGTRLTVV.

This clone was seen just once. The chain employs TRBV18 and TRBJ2-7; the match to TRBD1 covers 8 bases. The germline V gene has CDR1 KGHSH and CDR2 LQKENI. The trim removed 3 bases at V and 0 bases at J, leaving 4 bases unmatched. This CDR3 comprises 15 residues. CDR3 protein: CASSPGQGGSYEQYF. CDR3 sequence (DNA): TGTGCCAGCTCACCCGGACAGGGCGGCTCCTACGAGCAGTACTTC. The entire variable domain, with the rest obtained from reference TRBV18 and TRBJ2-7, is as follows: NAGVMQNPRHLVRRRGQEARLRCSPMKGHSHVYWYRQLPEEGLKFMVYLQKENIIDESGMPKERFSAEFPKEGPSILRIQQVVRGDSAAYFCASSPGQGGSYEQYFGPGTRLTVT.

The rearrangement joins TRBV18 to TRBJ1-2, with D hard to call. The CDR3 spans 13 residues. V was cut by 2 bases and J by 4 bases, with 8 bases left in between. Germline CDR1 and CDR2: KGHSH and LQKENI. In DNA, the CDR3 is TGTGCCAGCTCACCAGGGGAGGGCTATGGCTACACCTTC. Protein: CASSPGEGYGYTF.

The gene calls are TRBV18 and TRBJ2-1; 13 nucleotides align to TRBD2. Germline V gives CDR1 KGHSH, CDR2 LQKENI. The junction had 2 bases not matched to a gene; V was cut back by 3 bases and J by 6 bases. There are 15 residues in the CDR3. The CDR3, as DNA: TGTGCCAGCTCACCGACTAGCGGGAGGAGCAATGAGCAGTTCTTC. Its translation: CASSPTSGRSNEQFF.